This T cell receptor beta chain is from a study of T cell changes during pregnancy in multiple sclerosis (dated by TCRdb to the late 2010s). Turning to the overall study: The study looked at changes in the T cell repertoire across pregnancy in women with multiple sclerosis.

Of note for this clone: Its binding antigen is unknown. No base quality values were provided; no much bigger clone lies one nucleotide off.

The method behind the library was the immunoSEQ multiplex PCR assay. The source is immuneACCESS, and TCRdb retained only in-frame sequences with V and J called. Part of the clones is not carried over; for the studies checked, unresolved V genes explain less than half of this, and the remainder is unexplained. The sample records roughly 73,000 clones, 90% to 95% of which are singletons. Approximately 2.1% of the sample goes to the ten largest clones. This clonotype was sampled from a female donor in good health, enrolled as a control in a pregnancy study. The source material was peripheral blood, sampled in the second trimester of pregnancy.

The sequenced DNA is TGTGCCAGCAGCTTAGCCGGGGGGACAGGACTCCACTATGGCTACACCTTC. Translated, this gives CASSLAGGTGLHYGYTF. This chain is built from TRBV11-2 and TRBJ1-2, with 8 central nucleotides matching TRBD1. Ends trimmed: V by 1 base, J by 3 bases; bases unmatched to a gene: 10. CDR1 and CDR2 (SGHAT, FQNNGV) derive from the germline V gene. The CDR3, from cysteine to phenylalanine, totals 17 residues. Only CDR3 DNA is held: 51 bases, read in frame from base 1.